The source of this TCR beta chain is a study of early T cells in non-severe SARS-CoV-2 infection. Study context: The chains were unpaired, and the sequenced material was bulk RNA from unsorted whole blood.

This clonotype was counted ten times or more. Individual cDNA molecules were tagged with unique molecular identifiers. TCRdb passed the 5' RACE reads through MiXCR, listing each CDR3 protein once. The sample shows more than 85,000 distinct CDR3 sequences, around 13% of them seen only once. Trimming removed 4 bases from V and 5 bases from J, with 7 bases in between. The CDR3 contains 12 residues. The germline gives CDR1 SGHNT, CDR2 YENEEA. The sequence was collected from an adult who was a healthcare worker with PCR-confirmed SARS-CoV-2 infection or an uninfected control (not recorded which). Source material: whole blood. The chain links TRBV11-3 to TRBJ2-3; D uncertain. Here the CDR3 reads CASSSGGDTQYF. As DNA, the CDR3 is TGTGCCAGCAGCTCGGGTGGAGATACGCAGTATTTT.